Listed below are T cell receptor beta chains from one sample, sequenced in a study of Ad26.COV2.S vaccination and SARS-CoV-2 variants. Produced via immunoSEQ multiplex PCR; TCRdb's table is partial and in-frame only. The data show about 350,000 clones, 70% to 90% seen once. The sequencing here drew on peripheral blood, taken in a trial of Ad26.COV2.S vaccine versus placebo. These receptors all stem from a person aged 18-60 years who received the Ad26.COV2.S COVID-19 vaccine or a placebo. CDR3s include the opening cysteine and the closing phenylalanine or tryptophan. A D gene is named only where the DNA matches it firmly. Some rows have no size entry. The others give once, few or many, or a class for an expanded clone.

NA	NA	TRBJ2-7	TRBV9	14	TGTGCCAGCAGCCCCCGGAGGTCCTCCTACGAGCAGTACTTC	CASSPRRSSYEQYF
NA	NA	TRBJ1-1	TRBV7-2	13	TGTGCCAGCAGCGCCGACTTGGGCACTGAAGCTTTCTTT	CASSADLGTEAFF
TRBD2	NA	TRBJ2-1	TRBV6-9	17	TGTGCCAGTAAAAGCCTAGCGGGGGCGTCATCCTACAATGAGCAGTTCTTC	CASKSLAGASSYNEQFF
NA	NA	TRBJ2-7	TRBV4-3	13	TGCGCCAGCAGCACGGACCGCACCTACGAGCAGTACTTC	CASSTDRTYEQYF
NA	NA	TRBJ1-5	TRBV15	15	TGTGCCACCAGCAGAGATCGGTTGGGCAATCAGCCCCAGCATTTT	CATSRDRLGNQPQHF
NA	NA	TRBJ1-1	TRBV19	16	TGTGCCAGTAGTATAAAGAGAGGGGGGATCTTGAGGGGAGCTTTCTTT	CASSIKRGGILRGAFF
NA	NA	TRBJ1-3	TRBV9	16	TGTGCCAGCAGCCCATGGGACATGAACTCTGGAAACACCATATATTTT	CASSPWDMNSGNTIYF
NA	NA	TRBJ2-2	TRBV11-3	13	TGTGCCAGCAGCTTGGAGAACACCGGGGAGCTGTTTTTT	CASSLENTGELFF
TRBD1	once	TRBJ1-2	TRBV28	15	TGTGCCAGCAGTGTTGGGACAGGTTCTCCCTATGGCTACACCTTC	CASSVGTGSPYGYTF
NA	once	TRBJ2-3	TRBV20-1	11	TGCAGTGCTCCCTTTTCAGATACGCAGTATTTT	CSAPFSDTQYF
NA	NA	TRBJ2-3	TRBV5-1	16	TGCGCCAGTAAACCCGGAGTAGCGTCTAGCACAGATACGCAGTATTTT	CASKPGVASSTDTQYF
TRBD1	NA	TRBJ2-6	TRBV10-3	18	TGTGCCATCAGTGAGTCGGGACAGGGGGGTTCTGGGGCCAACGTCCTGACTTTC	CAISESGQGGSGANVLTF
NA	NA	TRBJ2-5	TRBV13	13	TGTGCCAGCAGCTTTAGCGGCGGAGAGACCCAGTACTTC	CASSFSGGETQYF
NA	NA	TRBJ2-7	TRBV5-1	14	TGCGCCAGCAGCTTGGTGTCCCTGATCTACGAGCAGTACTTC	CASSLVSLIYEQYF
TRBD1	NA	TRBJ2-2	TRBV28	15	TGTGCCAGCAGTTTCGGGACAGCGAACACCGGGGAGCTGTTTTTT	CASSFGTANTGELFF
NA	NA	TRBJ2-1	TRBV19	15	TGTGCCAGTAGTATATCCGGGAAACCGGGCAATGAGCAGTTCTTC	CASSISGKPGNEQFF
NA	NA	TRBJ2-7	TRBV20-1	12	TGCAGTGCTAGTGGAGGTCTTTCCGAGCAGTACTTC	CSASGGLSEQYF
NA	NA	TRBJ1-2	TRBV28	17	TGTGCCAGCAGTTTCTGGACGGACCTTCTTTTTAACTATGGCTACACCTTC	CASSFWTDLLFNYGYTF
NA	NA	TRBJ1-4	TRBV4-3	14	TGCGCCAGCAGCCAAGAGGCAACTAATGAAAAACTGTTTTTT	CASSQEATNEKLFF
NA	once	TRBJ2-5	TRBV12-5	18	TGTGCTAGTGGTTTTGACCCCTTGGATGTGGAGGAACGGGAGACCCAGTACTTC	CASGFDPLDVEERETQYF
NA	few	TRBJ1-2	TRBV7-9	12	TGTGCCAGCCGTAAGATCCCTTCCGGCTACACCTTC	CASRKIPSGYTF
NA	NA	TRBJ2-1	TRBV7-6	17	TGTGCCAGCAGCTTATCTTCGTTAGCGGCCCGGGACAATGAGCAGTTCTTC	CASSLSSLAARDNEQFF
TRBD2	NA	TRBJ2-5	TRBV27	17	TGTGCCAGCGGATTGTATCGGACTAGCGGGACTATAGAGACCCAGTACTTC	CASGLYRTSGTIETQYF
NA	NA	TRBJ2-6	TRBV6-1	13	TGTGCCAGCAGTCCGGGAGGGGCCAACGTCCTGACTTTC	CASSPGGANVLTF
NA	NA	TRBJ1-1	TRBV28	21	TGTGCCAGCAGTTTAAACAGGATTCGGCAGATCCCACCTCGCTCAAAGGATAAAGCTTTCTTT	CASSLNRIRQIPPRSKDKAFF
NA	NA	TRBJ2-5	TRBV28	11	TGTGCCAGCAGTTCCCAAGAGACCCAGTACTTC	CASSSQETQYF
TRBD2	NA	TRBJ2-7	TRBV24-1	15	TGTGCCACCAGTAACGAGCGGGAGGGCCGTTACGAGCAGTACTTC	CATSNEREGRYEQYF
NA	many	TRBJ2-7	TRBV4-1	17	TGCGCCAGCAGCCAAGAAGGTTCGTCCCTGGCACTCTCCGAGCAGTACTTC	CASSQEGSSLALSEQYF
NA	NA	TRBJ1-1	TRBV5-1	14	TGCGCCAGCAGCTCCTTACTGGGGCCGGCTGAAGCTTTCTTT	CASSSLLGPAEAFF
NA	NA	TRBJ2-3	TRBV27	15	TGTGCCAGCAGTTTACGGTGGGGGGGCACAGATACGCAGTATTTT	CASSLRWGGTDTQYF
NA	NA	TRBJ1-6	TRBV4-1	18	TGCGCCAGCAGCCAAGGGGGAGGAGGGGCGGCTACGGATTCACCCCTCCACTTT	CASSQGGGGAATDSPLHF
NA	NA	TRBJ1-1	TRBV12-3/TRBV12-4	13	TGTGCCAGCAGTTTGGTGGTGAACACTGAAGCTTTCTTT	CASSLVVNTEAFF
NA	NA	TRBJ2-1	TRBV28	15	TGTGCCAGCAGCCTCCAAGCGGTCGTCTACAATGAGCAGTTCTTC	CASSLQAVVYNEQFF
TRBD1	NA	TRBJ1-5	TRBV7-8	13	TGTGCCAGCACCACAGGGGTAGGACAGCCCCAGCATTTT	CASTTGVGQPQHF
TRBD1	NA	TRBJ1-5	TRBV7-9	17	TGTGCCAGCAGCACGGGACAGGGCGTTACCCAAAATCAGCCCCAGCATTTT	CASSTGQGVTQNQPQHF
NA	NA	TRBJ1-1	TRBV19	15	TGTGCCAGTAGTATCTCAGAGTTGTGGGGGACTGAAGCTTTCTTT	CASSISELWGTEAFF
NA	NA	TRBJ2-5	TRBV14	12	TGTGCCAGCAGCCAAACCCCCGTGACCCAGTACTTC	CASSQTPVTQYF
NA	NA	TRBJ2-7	TRBV12-3/TRBV12-4	13	TGTGCCAGCAGAGGCAGGGGTTCCTACGAGCAGTACTTC	CASRGRGSYEQYF
TRBD1	NA	TRBJ2-7	TRBV10-2	12	TGCGCCAGCCAAACAGGGGTCCACGAGCAGTACTTC	CASQTGVHEQYF
NA	NA	TRBJ2-2	TRBV5-1	19	TGCGCCAGCAGCTTGGCCGGGATTCAGGGTCCCTCAGACACCGGGGAGCTGTTTTTT	CASSLAGIQGPSDTGELFF
NA	NA	TRBJ2-3	TRBV6-5	12	TGTGCCAGCAGTTACAGGACAGATACGCAGTATTTT	CASSYRTDTQYF
NA	NA	TRBJ1-5	TRBV4-1	17	TGCGCCAGCAGCCAAGTGCCGGGGGCCTTAGCCGCACAGCCCCAGCATTTT	CASSQVPGALAAQPQHF
NA	NA	TRBJ2-1	TRBV10-1	13	TGCGCCAGCAGTCCACGACCGCGCAATGAGCAGTTCTTC	CASSPRPRNEQFF